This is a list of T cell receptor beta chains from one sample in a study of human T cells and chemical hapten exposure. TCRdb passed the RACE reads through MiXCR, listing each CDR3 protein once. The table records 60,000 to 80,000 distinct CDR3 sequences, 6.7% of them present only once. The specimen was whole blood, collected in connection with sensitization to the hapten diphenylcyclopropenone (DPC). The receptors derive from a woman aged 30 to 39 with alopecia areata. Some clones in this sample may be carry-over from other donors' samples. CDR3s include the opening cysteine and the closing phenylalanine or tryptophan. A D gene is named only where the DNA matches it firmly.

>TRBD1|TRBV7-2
CASSLGLDRGPIDEQYF
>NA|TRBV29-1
CSVEGVGWGTEAFF
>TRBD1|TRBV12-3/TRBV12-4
CASNFQGAGNIQYF
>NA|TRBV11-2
CASSFRGSSTDTQYF
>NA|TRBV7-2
CASSLSGTAGNEQFF
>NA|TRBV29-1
CSVEEGGGTEAFF
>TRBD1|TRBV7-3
CASSLNPDRVGEQFF
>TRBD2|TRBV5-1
CASSLGTSGGTDTQYF
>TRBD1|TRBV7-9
CASTPGQGQETQYF
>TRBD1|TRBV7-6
CASSLGTGNWEPQHF
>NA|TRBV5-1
CASSLAAARGMNEQFF
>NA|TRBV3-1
CASSQDGSINIQYF
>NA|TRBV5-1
CASSLFSTYVGKVTEAFF
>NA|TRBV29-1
CSVDPDKAHTDTQYF
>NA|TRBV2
CASTKLGMGITEAFF